This TCR beta chain is from a study of cytomegalovirus exposure and HLA in healthy donors. The PCR used 60 Vbeta and 13 Jbeta primers. TCRdb's copy holds only in-frame clones and misses some; the assay was immunoSEQ multiplex PCR. The sample lists roughly 250,000 clones; roughly two thirds were seen once. There are 14 residues in the CDR3. The V end was cut by 0 bases, the J end by 4 bases, with 11 bases between. CDR1 and CDR2 from the germline V gene are GTSNPN and SVGIG (reference sequence). Of note for this clone: No antigen is known for it.

Study outcomes and limitations: In vitro, three CMV-associated chains proved specific for CMV antigens. Later analysis reportedly placed an Asian-associated ancestry cluster below the roughly 600-donor mean in N-insertions. While the bulk of TCR sequences proved rare, some public TCRs turned up in many donors. One cluster of highly shared sequence variants probably arose as a sequencing artifact.

This chain uses TRBV30 with TRBJ2-3; TRBD1 is a possible D gene (6 bases). The sequenced material came from PBMCs. This TCR came from a female donor in good health and CMV-seronegative. CDR3 loop: CAWSVTGSSDTQYF. In nucleotides, the CDR3 is TGTGCCTGGAGTGTAACAGGGAGTTCAGATACGCAGTATTTT.